This note documents a single T cell receptor (beta chain) sequence. Profiled with immunoSEQ multiplex PCR; TCRdb holds only in-frame clones, not every one. The repertoire includes 45,000 to 50,000 clones, 90% to 95% of them detected once, and less than 5.5% sits in the top ten. This specimen comes from a study of T cell changes during pregnancy in multiple sclerosis. Germline values: CDR1 SGHAT, CDR2 FQNNGV. J gave up 2 bases and V 0 bases, and 6 bases lay outside the gene matches. The CDR3 covers 17 residues. The TCR comes from a female donor with multiple sclerosis, enrolled in a pregnancy study. The chain recombines TRBV11-2 with TRBJ2-1; 8 positions match TRBD1. Sample: CD8+ T cells from peripheral blood mononuclear cells, taken before pregnancy. The CDR3 loop is CASSLDGTGGPYNEQFF. CDR3 nucleotides: TGTGCCAGCAGCTTAGATGGAACAGGGGGACCCTACAATGAGCAGTTCTTC.